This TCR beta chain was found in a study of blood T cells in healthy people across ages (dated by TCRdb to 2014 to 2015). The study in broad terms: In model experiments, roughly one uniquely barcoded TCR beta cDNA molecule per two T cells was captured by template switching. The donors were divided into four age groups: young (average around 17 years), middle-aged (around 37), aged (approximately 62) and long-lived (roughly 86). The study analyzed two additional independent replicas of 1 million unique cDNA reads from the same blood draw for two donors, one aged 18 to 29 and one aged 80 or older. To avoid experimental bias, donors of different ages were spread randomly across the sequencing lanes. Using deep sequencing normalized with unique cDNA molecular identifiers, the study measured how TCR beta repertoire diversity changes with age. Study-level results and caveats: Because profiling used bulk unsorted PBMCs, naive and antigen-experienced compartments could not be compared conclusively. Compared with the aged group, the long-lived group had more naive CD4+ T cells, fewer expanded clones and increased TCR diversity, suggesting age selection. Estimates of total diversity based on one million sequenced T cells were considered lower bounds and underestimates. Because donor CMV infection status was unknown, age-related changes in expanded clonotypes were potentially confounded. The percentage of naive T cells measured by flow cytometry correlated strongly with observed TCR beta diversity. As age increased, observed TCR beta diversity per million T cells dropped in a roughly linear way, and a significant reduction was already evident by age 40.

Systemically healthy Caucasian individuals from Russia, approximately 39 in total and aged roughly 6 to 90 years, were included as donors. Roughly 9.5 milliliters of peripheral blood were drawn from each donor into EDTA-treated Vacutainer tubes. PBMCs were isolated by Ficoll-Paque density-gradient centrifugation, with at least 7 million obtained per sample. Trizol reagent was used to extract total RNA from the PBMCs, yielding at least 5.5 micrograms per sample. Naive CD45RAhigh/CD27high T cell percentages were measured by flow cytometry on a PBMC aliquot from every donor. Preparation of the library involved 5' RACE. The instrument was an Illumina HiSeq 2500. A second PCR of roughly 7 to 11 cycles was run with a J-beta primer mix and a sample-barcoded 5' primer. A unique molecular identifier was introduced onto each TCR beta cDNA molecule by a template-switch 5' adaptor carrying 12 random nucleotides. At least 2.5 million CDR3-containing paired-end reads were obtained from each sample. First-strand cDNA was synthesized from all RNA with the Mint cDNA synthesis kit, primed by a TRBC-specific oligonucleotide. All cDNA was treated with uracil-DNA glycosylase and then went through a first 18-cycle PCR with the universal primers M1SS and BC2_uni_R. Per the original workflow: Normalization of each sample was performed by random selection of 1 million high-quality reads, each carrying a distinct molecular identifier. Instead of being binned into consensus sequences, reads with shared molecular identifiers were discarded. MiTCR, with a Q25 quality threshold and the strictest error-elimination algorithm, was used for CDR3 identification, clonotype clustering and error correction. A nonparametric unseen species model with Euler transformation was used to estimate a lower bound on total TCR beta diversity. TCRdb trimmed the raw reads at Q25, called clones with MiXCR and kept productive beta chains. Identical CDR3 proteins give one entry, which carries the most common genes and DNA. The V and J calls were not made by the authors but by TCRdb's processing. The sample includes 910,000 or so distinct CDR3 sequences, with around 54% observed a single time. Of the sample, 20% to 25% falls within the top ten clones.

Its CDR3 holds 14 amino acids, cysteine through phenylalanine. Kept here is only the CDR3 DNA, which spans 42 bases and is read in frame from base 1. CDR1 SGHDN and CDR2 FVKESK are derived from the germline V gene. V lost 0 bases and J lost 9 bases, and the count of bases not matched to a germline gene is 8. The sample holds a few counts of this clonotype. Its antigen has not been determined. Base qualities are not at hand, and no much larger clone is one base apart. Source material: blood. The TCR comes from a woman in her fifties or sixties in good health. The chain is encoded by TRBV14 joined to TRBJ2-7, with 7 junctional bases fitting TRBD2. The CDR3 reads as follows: CASSQEGRTRAQYF. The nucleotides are TGTGCCAGCAGCCAAGAGGGGAGGACTAGAGCGCAGTACTTC.